The subject of this entry is one T cell receptor (beta chain). The clone's antigen remains unknown. It has no much larger one-base neighbor in the sample; base qualities were not kept. TCRbeta CDR3 regions were amplified from genomic DNA by means of the immunoSEQ Assay, a bias-controlled multiplex PCR. Turning to the authors' computational methods: The number of nucleated cells in each sample was estimated from the amplification of reference gene primers within the assay. To quantify the absolute abundance of each unique TCRbeta CDR3 rearrangement, sequence reads were collapsed and filtered. For each sample, productive Simpson clonality was calculated by taking the square root of Simpson's diversity index across productive rearrangements. In TCRdb, the immuneACCESS table is reduced to in-frame sequences with V and J assigned. These tables do not hold every clone; where another copy was compared, an unresolved V gene accounts for under half, and the others remain unexplained. V and J calls and clone size come straight from that table; D and trimming were deduced from the DNA. The sample records around 6,700 clones, 88% of which are singletons. In total, the top ten clones hold roughly a fifth of the sample.

This entry belongs to a study of blood T cell repertoires in COVID-19 (dated by TCRdb to the early 2020s). Looking at the study overall: Samples from collaborators originated in the United States, Italy and Spain and spanned both the acute and convalescent phases of COVID-19. The material from the prospective study consisted of cDNA or gDNA derived from T cells, B-cell-depleted T cells, or PBMCs. The dataset comprised deeply sampled blood TCRbeta repertoires from subjects exposed to, actively infected with, or recovered from COVID-19. The repertoires were released in a freely available public database intended as a resource for research on the immune response to SARS-CoV-2. Samples were obtained from the ongoing ImmuneRACE study (first 160 participants) and from some 1,200 subjects provided by 6 global collaborators. Nearly every sample came with metadata listing a de-identified subject ID, COVID-19 status, age in years and sex. Where available, HLA class I and class II types were obtained from metadata supplied by the sample provider rather than from assay-based typing. Points the paper makes about the study in general: The quantity of clinical and demographic metadata differed by source and by participant and was supplied without curation.

CDR1 SGHTA and CDR2 FQGNSA are derived from the germline V gene. V is trimmed back by 5 bases and J by 5 bases, and the junction contains 10 bases that no gene match accounts for. Its CDR3 holds 16 amino acids, cysteine through phenylalanine. Of all the DNA, just the CDR3 is kept, 48 bases in frame from base 1. Collaborating institutions collected whole blood in K2EDTA tubes following their own protocols. For TCRbeta analysis, collaborators shipped samples as frozen whole blood, isolated PBMCs, or DNA extracted from either of those sample types. The origin of this receptor is a human donor in a cohort sampled during active COVID-19. The specimen sequenced was peripheral blood. This chain joins TRBV7-2 to TRBJ2-3, and 10 bases in between align with TRBD2. CDR3 sequence: CASSAGLAEAGDTQYF. DNA sequence: TGTGCCAGCAGCGCCGGACTAGCGGAGGCGGGAGATACGCAGTATTTT.